The source of this T cell receptor beta chain is a study of T cells in localized non-small cell lung cancer. Study-level points and caveats: There was an association of higher blood T cell density with longer overall survival.

This clone is a singleton in its sample. The antigen is undetermined. The CDR3 is made up of 14 amino acids. The repertoire was sequenced with immunoSEQ multiplex PCR; TCRdb's copy has only in-frame clones and lacks some. This table holds fewer than 45,000 clones, around 88% found once. The chain combines TRBV21-1 with TRBJ2-1; the table names TRBD2, a call not compared with the DNA. TRBV21-1 is given as a pseudogene. The receptor comes from a man between 40 and 69 years old with stage I lung adenocarcinoma. The sample consisted of peripheral blood, taken before any cancer treatment. CDR3 region: CASSKSAGVHEQFF. DNA of the CDR3: TGTGCCAGCAGCAAATCAGCGGGAGTACATGAGCAGTTCTTC.